This TCR beta chain was sequenced in a study of early T cells in non-severe SARS-CoV-2 infection. The table lists this clonotype with a few counts. Germline V gives CDR1 SGHTA, CDR2 FQGNSA. CDR3 length: 15 residues. The ends were cut back, 7 bases at V and 4 bases at J, with 17 bases in the middle. TCRdb re-called the 5' RACE reads with MiXCR, one entry per CDR3 protein. Here the sample spans around 77,000 distinct CDR3 sequences, 9% to 15% being singletons. The V and J genes are TRBV7-2 and TRBJ1-3, with a weak D call TRBD1 (5 bases). The origin of this receptor is an adult who was a healthcare worker with PCR-confirmed SARS-CoV-2 infection or an uninfected control (not recorded which). The donor label of this sample is uncertain. Here the sequenced sample was whole blood, taken at baseline. In nucleotides, the CDR3 is TGTGCCAGCAACCCGACCGGAGGGGTCGGAAACACCATATATTTT. This translates into CASNPTGGVGNTIYF.